The rows below give T cell receptor beta chains drawn from one sample of a study of CD8 T cells in ankylosing spondylitis. TCRdb recomputed calls from the 5' RACE reads with MiXCR, one row per CDR3 protein. The sample holds roughly 230,000 distinct CDR3 sequences; over 15% are singletons and the top ten take about a third. Sequenced input: blood, either unsorted or a sorted T cell fraction (not recorded which). These receptors were taken from a male donor with ankylosing spondylitis or in good health (not recorded which). The CDR3 runs from the conserved cysteine through the conserved F or W. The D gene is left open where the match is weak. Clone size is shown for a subset of rows, as once, few, many or a class of expanded clone.

j_call clone_size d_call v_call cdr3_aa cdr3_nt
TRBJ1-1 few . TRBV7-9 CASSFPVGGVAFF TGTGCCAGCAGCTTTCCCGTGGGCGGGGTAGCTTTCTTT
TRBJ2-5 many TRBD1 TRBV11-2 CASRKWDSQETQYF TGTGCCAGCAGAAAGTGGGACAGCCAAGAGACCCAGTACTTC
TRBJ1-1 few TRBD1 TRBV12-3/TRBV12-4 CASSWTGGSEAFF TGTGCCAGCAGTTGGACAGGGGGTTCGGAAGCTTTCTTT
TRBJ2-1 many TRBD2 TRBV29-1 CSVEAGGVDEQFF TGCAGCGTTGAAGCGGGGGGAGTTGATGAGCAGTTCTTC
TRBJ2-1 . . TRBV7-2 CASSPPPSDEQFF TGTGCCAGCAGCCCGCCCCCCTCGGATGAGCAGTTCTTC
TRBJ1-6 . . TRBV3-1 CASSQDFQEYSPLHF TGTGCCAGCAGCCAAGATTTTCAGGAGTATTCACCCCTCCACTTT
TRBJ2-2 few . TRBV20-1 CSARHQGTGELFF TGCAGTGCTAGACACCAGGGCACCGGGGAGCTGTTTTTT
TRBJ1-2 many . TRBV4-1 CASSQDLGAVYGYTF TGCGCCAGCAGCCAAGATTTAGGGGCGGTCTATGGCTACACCTTC
TRBJ2-2 few TRBD1 TRBV4-2 CASSPRGQENTGELFF TGTGCCAGCAGCCCTCGGGGACAGGAGAACACCGGGGAGCTGTTTTTT
TRBJ2-6 many . TRBV4-1 CASSRDTLSGANVLTF TGCGCCAGCAGCCGGGACACCCTCTCTGGGGCCAACGTCCTGACTTTC
TRBJ2-3 many . TRBV3-1 CASSQDWTAASDTQYF TGTGCCAGCAGCCAAGATTGGACAGCGGCTTCAGATACGCAGTATTTT
TRBJ2-1 . TRBD2 TRBV13 CASSSWTSGSPGSYNEQFF TGTGCCAGCAGCTCCTGGACTAGCGGGAGCCCGGGGTCCTACAATGAGCAGTTCTTC
TRBJ2-1 . TRBD2 TRBV27 CASSRTGTSGSNEQFF TGTGCCAGCAGCCGCACCGGGACTAGCGGGAGCAATGAGCAGTTCTTC
TRBJ1-1 . TRBD1 TRBV4-1 CASSQGQGVRTEAFF TGCGCCAGCAGCCAAGGACAGGGAGTGCGCACTGAAGCTTTCTTT
TRBJ2-7 . . TRBV29-1 CSVEGADSYEQYF TGCAGCGTTGAGGGGGCGGACTCCTACGAGCAGTACTTC
TRBJ2-2 few . TRBV20-1 CSGSGLNTGELFF TGCAGTGGGTCTGGGCTGAACACCGGGGAGCTGTTTTTT
TRBJ1-1 few . TRBV2 CASTQNTEAFF TGTGCCAGCACACAAAACACTGAAGCTTTCTTT
TRBJ2-7 . . TRBV29-1 CSAGGRGTPYEQYF TGCAGCGCGGGAGGCAGGGGGACTCCTTACGAGCAGTACTTC
TRBJ2-7 few TRBD2 TRBV3-1 CASSPLLLAGGHYEQYF TGTGCCAGCAGCCCCCTGCTTTTAGCGGGAGGCCACTACGAGCAGTACTTC
TRBJ2-7 . TRBD1 TRBV5-6 CASSLTGGLEQHF TGTGCCAGCAGCTTGACAGGGGGCCTCGAGCAGCACTTC
TRBJ2-7 many . TRBV20-1 CSARGERASYEQYF TGCAGTGCTCGCGGGGAGCGGGCGTCCTACGAGCAGTACTTC
TRBJ2-7 . . TRBV29-1 CSVTFPSSYEQYF TGCAGCGTTACGTTCCCCAGCTCCTACGAGCAGTACTTC
TRBJ2-3 . . TRBV10-3 CAISESQLARGVDTQYF TGTGCCATCAGTGAGTCGCAACTAGCCCGAGGGGTAGATACGCAGTATTTT
TRBJ2-7 . TRBD2 TRBV4-3 CASSQDYVRLAEDEQYF TGCGCCAGCAGCCAAGATTACGTTCGACTAGCTGAGGACGAGCAGTACTTC
TRBJ2-7 . . TRBV6-5 CASSYNDRRSYEQYF TGTGCCAGCAGTTACAACGACAGGAGATCCTACGAGCAGTACTTC
TRBJ2-7 few . TRBV13 CASSSSGQGIYEQYF TGTGCCAGCAGCTCGTCCGGCCAGGGAATCTACGAGCAGTACTTC
TRBJ2-3 . . TRBV12-3/TRBV12-4 CASSWTGEADTQYF TGTGCCAGCAGTTGGACGGGAGAAGCAGATACGCAGTATTTT
TRBJ2-7 few . TRBV12-3/TRBV12-4 CASSFATGSYEQYF TGTGCCAGCAGTTTCGCTACAGGGTCCTACGAGCAGTACTTC
TRBJ1-6 . . TRBV4-1 CASSQVPLSMNSPLHF TGCGCCAGCAGCCAAGTACCCCTCAGTATGAATTCACCCCTCCACTTT